A selection of T cell receptor beta chains follows, all from one sample in a study of blood T cell repertoires in COVID-19. Libraries were prepared by immunoSEQ multiplex PCR; TCRdb keeps only in-frame clonotypes and omits some of them. The sample has about 76,000 clones; roughly 84% are singletons. The sequenced sample consisted of peripheral blood. These receptor sequences come from a man older than 75 with acute or convalescent COVID-19. CDR3s include the opening cysteine and the closing phenylalanine or tryptophan. D genes are given only for firm matches. The listing skips clone size in some rows; elsewhere it reads once, few, many or a size class.

d_gene: NA
j_gene: TRBJ2-2
len: 11
abundance: NA
v_gene: TRBV24-1
CDR3nt: TGTGCCACCGGGGGGACCGGGGAGCTGTTTTTT
CDR3aa: CATGGTGELFF

d_gene: NA
j_gene: TRBJ2-2
len: 17
abundance: once
v_gene: TRBV7-2
CDR3nt: TGTGCCAGCAGCCTAAGAGAGGCAGCGGAGCGCACCGGGGAGCTGTTTTTT
CDR3aa: CASSLREAAERTGELFF

d_gene: NA
j_gene: TRBJ2-1
len: 15
abundance: NA
v_gene: TRBV24-1
CDR3nt: TGTGCCACCAGTGATGATGGGGAGGCAATCTATGAGCAGTTCTTC
CDR3aa: CATSDDGEAIYEQFF

d_gene: NA
j_gene: TRBJ1-2
len: 11
abundance: NA
v_gene: TRBV28
CDR3nt: TGTGCCAGCAGTGACAGGATTGGCTACACCTTC
CDR3aa: CASSDRIGYTF

d_gene: NA
j_gene: TRBJ2-7
len: 14
abundance: few
v_gene: TRBV10-1
CDR3nt: TGCGCCAGCAGTCCCAGTCTGGAGCTCGACGAGCAGTACTTC
CDR3aa: CASSPSLELDEQYF

d_gene: NA
j_gene: TRBJ2-1
len: 15
abundance: NA
v_gene: TRBV7-3
CDR3nt: TGTGCCAGCAGCTTAGCGTTGACTACCTACAATGAGCAGTTCTTC
CDR3aa: CASSLALTTYNEQFF

d_gene: NA
j_gene: TRBJ1-1
len: 15
abundance: NA
v_gene: TRBV5-1
CDR3nt: TGCGCCAGCAGCTTGAATCTGGGGGCTAACACTGAAGCTTTCTTT
CDR3aa: CASSLNLGANTEAFF

d_gene: TRBD1
j_gene: TRBJ1-5
len: 15
abundance: NA
v_gene: TRBV5-1
CDR3nt: TGCGCCAGCAGCTTGGGGGACAGTTCCTATCAGCCCCAGCATTTT
CDR3aa: CASSLGDSSYQPQHF

d_gene: NA
j_gene: TRBJ1-1
len: 14
abundance: NA
v_gene: TRBV28
CDR3nt: TGTGCCAGCAGTTTATCCCCCAGGAACACTGAAGCTTTCTTT
CDR3aa: CASSLSPRNTEAFF

d_gene: NA
j_gene: TRBJ2-7
len: 13
abundance: NA
v_gene: TRBV28
CDR3nt: TGTGCCAGCTGCCGGGGGAATCTCTACGAGCAGTACTTC
CDR3aa: CASCRGNLYEQYF

d_gene: TRBD2
j_gene: TRBJ2-1
len: 13
abundance: NA
v_gene: TRBV2
CDR3nt: TGTGCCAGCAGAGGGGCTAGCGGCACCGAGCAGTTCTTC
CDR3aa: CASRGASGTEQFF

d_gene: NA
j_gene: TRBJ1-1
len: 17
abundance: NA
v_gene: TRBV19
CDR3nt: TGTGCCCTTATTATCCCGGGGGGGGGACTCGGGAACACTGAAGCTTTCTTT
CDR3aa: CALIIPGGGLGNTEAFF

d_gene: TRBD1
j_gene: TRBJ1-6
len: 14
abundance: NA
v_gene: TRBV6-5
CDR3nt: TGTGCCAGCAGTCTCGACAGGGAGCTTCCACCCCTCCACTTT
CDR3aa: CASSLDRELPPLHF

d_gene: TRBD1
j_gene: TRBJ1-6
len: 15
abundance: few
v_gene: TRBV28
CDR3nt: TGTGCCAGCAGTCCCAAGACAGGGAATAATTCACCCCTCCACTTT
CDR3aa: CASSPKTGNNSPLHF

d_gene: NA
j_gene: TRBJ2-1
len: 16
abundance: NA
v_gene: TRBV6-5
CDR3nt: TGTGCCAGCAGTTACGGGGGCAGGGTTTCCTACAATGAGCAGTTCTTC
CDR3aa: CASSYGGRVSYNEQFF

d_gene: TRBD2
j_gene: TRBJ2-1
len: 12
abundance: NA
v_gene: TRBV10-3
CDR3nt: TGTGCCACCGGACTAGCGGGCAATGAGCAGTTCTTC
CDR3aa: CATGLAGNEQFF

d_gene: NA
j_gene: TRBJ2-7
len: 14
abundance: once
v_gene: TRBV6-5
CDR3nt: TGTGCCAGCAAACAAACTAGAGTCCGCTACGAGCAGTACTTC
CDR3aa: CASKQTRVRYEQYF

d_gene: NA
j_gene: TRBJ2-2
len: 15
abundance: NA
v_gene: TRBV9
CDR3nt: TGTGCCAGCAGCGACCGGACAGCGAACACCGGGGAGCTGTTTTTT
CDR3aa: CASSDRTANTGELFF

d_gene: TRBD1
j_gene: TRBJ2-2
len: 18
abundance: NA
v_gene: TRBV13
CDR3nt: TGTGCCAGCAGCTTAAAATTTAGGACAGGACGCTACACCGGGGAGCTGTTTTTT
CDR3aa: CASSLKFRTGRYTGELFF

d_gene: NA
j_gene: TRBJ1-2
len: 13
abundance: NA
v_gene: TRBV28
CDR3nt: TGTGCCAGCAGTTCCGGGACACGCTATGGCTACACCTTC
CDR3aa: CASSSGTRYGYTF

d_gene: NA
j_gene: TRBJ1-2
len: 14
abundance: NA
v_gene: TRBV18
CDR3nt: TGTGCCAGCTCACCGACAGTCACGGGCTATGGCTACACCTTC
CDR3aa: CASSPTVTGYGYTF

d_gene: TRBD1
j_gene: TRBJ2-4
len: 15
abundance: NA
v_gene: TRBV18
CDR3nt: TGTGCCAGCTCACCCGATACAGGGGTATCGGACATTCAGTACTTC
CDR3aa: CASSPDTGVSDIQYF

d_gene: NA
j_gene: TRBJ1-4
len: 16
abundance: NA
v_gene: TRBV7-9
CDR3nt: TGTGCCAGCAGTTTAGACAGCGGGGTAACTAATGAAAAACTGTTTTTT
CDR3aa: CASSLDSGVTNEKLFF

d_gene: TRBD1
j_gene: TRBJ2-1
len: 14
abundance: few
v_gene: TRBV19
CDR3nt: TGTGCCAGTAGTCGACAGGGCCCGAACAATGAGCAGTTCTTC
CDR3aa: CASSRQGPNNEQFF

d_gene: TRBD1
j_gene: TRBJ1-2
len: 15
abundance: NA
v_gene: TRBV27
CDR3nt: TGTGCCAGCACTCCCGAATGGACAGGGGGTAATGGCTACACCTTC
CDR3aa: CASTPEWTGGNGYTF

d_gene: TRBD1
j_gene: TRBJ1-5
len: 15
abundance: NA
v_gene: TRBV5-5
CDR3nt: TGTGCCAGCAGCTTTGGACAGGGGAGCAATCAGCCCCAGCATTTT
CDR3aa: CASSFGQGSNQPQHF

d_gene: NA
j_gene: TRBJ2-1
len: 15
abundance: NA
v_gene: TRBV5-6
CDR3nt: TGTGCCAGCAGCCAGGACTACCCACCCTACAATGAGCAGTTCTTC
CDR3aa: CASSQDYPPYNEQFF

d_gene: NA
j_gene: TRBJ2-1
len: 12
abundance: NA
v_gene: TRBV7-9
CDR3nt: TGTGCCAGCAGCTCTCAGGGGACTGAGCAGTTCTTC
CDR3aa: CASSSQGTEQFF

d_gene: NA
j_gene: TRBJ2-7
len: 16
abundance: NA
v_gene: TRBV18
CDR3nt: TGTGCCAGCTCACCACCGATCCAGGGTACCTCCTACGAGCAGTACTTC
CDR3aa: CASSPPIQGTSYEQYF

d_gene: NA
j_gene: TRBJ2-3
len: 15
abundance: NA
v_gene: TRBV7-3
CDR3nt: TGTGCCAGCAGCTACAATAGCGACGGGGGAGATACGCAGTATTTT
CDR3aa: CASSYNSDGGDTQYF

d_gene: NA
j_gene: TRBJ1-2
len: 15
abundance: NA
v_gene: TRBV20-1
CDR3nt: TGCAGTGCTAGTGGTGGGGGGTCGTTCGGCTATGGCTACACCTTC
CDR3aa: CSASGGGSFGYGYTF

d_gene: TRBD1
j_gene: TRBJ2-3
len: 15
abundance: NA
v_gene: TRBV2
CDR3nt: TGTGCCAGCAGTCGACAGGGCTCAAGCACAGATACGCAGTATTTT
CDR3aa: CASSRQGSSTDTQYF

d_gene: NA
j_gene: TRBJ2-1
len: 14
abundance: NA
v_gene: TRBV10-1
CDR3nt: TGCGCCAGCAGTGAGCGACCACAGGGAAGTGAGCAGTTCTTC
CDR3aa: CASSERPQGSEQFF

d_gene: NA
j_gene: TRBJ2-7
len: 14
abundance: NA
v_gene: TRBV7-8
CDR3nt: TGTGCCAGCAGCTTTCAGGCAGAAACCTACGAGCAGTACTTC
CDR3aa: CASSFQAETYEQYF

d_gene: TRBD1
j_gene: TRBJ1-5
len: 15
abundance: NA
v_gene: TRBV19
CDR3nt: TGTGCCAGTAGGGGACAGGGGGGAAGCAATCAGCCCCAGCATTTT
CDR3aa: CASRGQGGSNQPQHF

d_gene: NA
j_gene: TRBJ2-3
len: 13
abundance: once
v_gene: TRBV24-1
CDR3nt: TGTGCCACCAGTGGTAGGACAAAGGATACGCAGTATTTT
CDR3aa: CATSGRTKDTQYF

d_gene: NA
j_gene: TRBJ2-7
len: 14
abundance: once
v_gene: TRBV6-2/TRBV6-3
CDR3nt: TGTGCCAGCAGTTACCGGGCGGGGAACTACGAGCAGTACTTC
CDR3aa: CASSYRAGNYEQYF

d_gene: NA
j_gene: TRBJ2-5
len: 12
abundance: NA
v_gene: TRBV5-1
CDR3nt: TGCGCCAGCAACAGGGACCAAGAGACCCAGTACTTC
CDR3aa: CASNRDQETQYF

d_gene: TRBD1
j_gene: TRBJ2-3
len: 16
abundance: few
v_gene: TRBV5-4
CDR3nt: TGTGCCAGCAGCATCCCACAGGGGAAGAACACAGATACGCAGTATTTT
CDR3aa: CASSIPQGKNTDTQYF

d_gene: NA
j_gene: TRBJ2-3
len: 11
abundance: NA
v_gene: TRBV6-5
CDR3nt: TGTGCCAGCAGTAAGCTGGATACGCAGTATTTT
CDR3aa: CASSKLDTQYF

d_gene: NA
j_gene: TRBJ2-1
len: 16
abundance: NA
v_gene: TRBV3-1/TRBV3-2
CDR3nt: TGTGCCAGCAGCCAAGATAGGACAACCTCCTACAATGAGCAGTTCTTC
CDR3aa: CASSQDRTTSYNEQFF

d_gene: NA
j_gene: TRBJ2-1
len: 15
abundance: NA
v_gene: TRBV24-1
CDR3nt: TGTGCCACCTCCCCAAGGGTCAGGGGTAACAATGAGCAGTTCTTC
CDR3aa: CATSPRVRGNNEQFF

d_gene: TRBD1
j_gene: TRBJ2-3
len: 15
abundance: NA
v_gene: TRBV5-1
CDR3nt: TGCGCCAGCAGCTTAAATACAGGGGAAACCGATACGCAGTATTTT
CDR3aa: CASSLNTGETDTQYF

d_gene: TRBD2
j_gene: TRBJ2-7
len: 16
abundance: NA
v_gene: TRBV4-3
CDR3nt: TGCGCCAGCAGCCAAGGTGGGACTAGCGGGCGGTACGAGCAGTACTTC
CDR3aa: CASSQGGTSGRYEQYF

d_gene: TRBD2
j_gene: TRBJ2-3
len: 14
abundance: NA
v_gene: TRBV2
CDR3nt: TGTGCCAGCAGTAGACTAGCGGGAGAGGATACGCAGTATTTT
CDR3aa: CASSRLAGEDTQYF

d_gene: NA
j_gene: TRBJ2-1
len: 15
abundance: NA
v_gene: TRBV19
CDR3nt: TGTGCCAGTACGACCGGCAGGGGAAGTTACAATGAGCAGTTCTTC
CDR3aa: CASTTGRGSYNEQFF

d_gene: TRBD1
j_gene: TRBJ1-1
len: 14
abundance: few
v_gene: TRBV5-1
CDR3nt: TGCGCCAGCAGCTTGGCACAGGGGCGGACTGAAGCTTTCTTT
CDR3aa: CASSLAQGRTEAFF

d_gene: TRBD2
j_gene: TRBJ2-3
len: 15
abundance: NA
v_gene: TRBV18
CDR3nt: TGTGCCAGCTCACCGACTAGCGGGAATACAGATACGCAGTATTTT
CDR3aa: CASSPTSGNTDTQYF

d_gene: TRBD1
j_gene: TRBJ2-3
len: 16
abundance: NA
v_gene: TRBV7-2
CDR3nt: TGTGCCAGCAGCTTAGCGGGGGGGACAGGGGCAGATACGCAGTATTTT
CDR3aa: CASSLAGGTGADTQYF

d_gene: TRBD1
j_gene: TRBJ1-2
len: 13
abundance: NA
v_gene: TRBV7-9
CDR3nt: TGTGCCAGCAGCTGGACAGGGGACTATGGCTACACCTTC
CDR3aa: CASSWTGDYGYTF

d_gene: TRBD1
j_gene: TRBJ1-2
len: 16
abundance: NA
v_gene: TRBV6-5
CDR3nt: TGTGCCAGCAGTTACTCGAAGGGACAGGGGGCGAGAGGCTACACCTTC
CDR3aa: CASSYSKGQGARGYTF

d_gene: NA
j_gene: TRBJ1-4
len: 12
abundance: few
v_gene: TRBV6-5
CDR3nt: TGTGCCACCTCCAGGGTTGGGGAAAAACTGTTTTTT
CDR3aa: CATSRVGEKLFF

d_gene: TRBD1
j_gene: TRBJ1-5
len: 13
abundance: NA
v_gene: TRBV7-9
CDR3nt: TGTGCCAGCAGCGAGACAGGGTGGCAGCCCCAGCATTTT
CDR3aa: CASSETGWQPQHF

d_gene: TRBD1
j_gene: TRBJ1-1
len: 18
abundance: NA
v_gene: TRBV11-2
CDR3nt: TGTGCCAGCAGGAGTCATATAGGGGCCGGGACAGGGGACACTGAAGCTTTCTTT
CDR3aa: CASRSHIGAGTGDTEAFF

d_gene: NA
j_gene: TRBJ2-2
len: 14
abundance: NA
v_gene: TRBV30
CDR3nt: TGTGCCTGGAGTGTACAGCGGTTGGCCGGGGAGCTGTTTTTT
CDR3aa: CAWSVQRLAGELFF

d_gene: NA
j_gene: TRBJ2-7
len: 12
abundance: NA
v_gene: TRBV3-1/TRBV3-2
CDR3nt: TGTGCCAGCAGCCGGACAGACTACGAGCAGTACTTC
CDR3aa: CASSRTDYEQYF

d_gene: TRBD1
j_gene: TRBJ2-1
len: 18
abundance: NA
v_gene: TRBV10-2
CDR3nt: TGCGCCAGCAGTGCCTTTCGGAAAAGGGACAGGGGCCACAATGAGCAGTTCTTC
CDR3aa: CASSAFRKRDRGHNEQFF